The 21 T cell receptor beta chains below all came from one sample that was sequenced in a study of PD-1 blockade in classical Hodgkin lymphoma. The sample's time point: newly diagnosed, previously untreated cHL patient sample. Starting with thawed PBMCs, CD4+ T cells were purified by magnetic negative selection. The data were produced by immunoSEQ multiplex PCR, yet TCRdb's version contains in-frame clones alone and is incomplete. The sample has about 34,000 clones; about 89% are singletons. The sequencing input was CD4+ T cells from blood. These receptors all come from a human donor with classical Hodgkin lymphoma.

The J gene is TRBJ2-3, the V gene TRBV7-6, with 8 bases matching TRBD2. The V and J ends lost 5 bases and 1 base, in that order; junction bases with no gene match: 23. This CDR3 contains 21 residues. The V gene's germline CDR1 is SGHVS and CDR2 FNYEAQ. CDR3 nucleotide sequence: TGTGCCAGCAGCCGACCCGGGGGGCTAGCGGGCGACAGCCTCCGCACAGATACGCAGTATTTT. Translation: CASSRPGGLAGDSLRTDTQYF.

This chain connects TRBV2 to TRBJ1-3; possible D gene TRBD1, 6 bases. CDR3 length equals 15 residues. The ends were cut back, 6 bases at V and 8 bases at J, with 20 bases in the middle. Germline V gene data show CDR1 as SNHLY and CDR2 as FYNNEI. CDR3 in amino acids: CASRLTGANTDTIYF. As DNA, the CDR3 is TGTGCCAGCAGGCTGACGGGGGCCAATACGGACACCATATATTTT.

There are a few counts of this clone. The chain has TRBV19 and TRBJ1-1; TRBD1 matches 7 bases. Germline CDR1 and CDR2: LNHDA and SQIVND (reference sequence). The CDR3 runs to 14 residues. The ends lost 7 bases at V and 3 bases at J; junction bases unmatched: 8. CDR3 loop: CASKQGRDDTEAFF. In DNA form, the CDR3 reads TGTGCCAGTAAACAGGGGCGCGATGACACTGAAGCTTTCTTT.

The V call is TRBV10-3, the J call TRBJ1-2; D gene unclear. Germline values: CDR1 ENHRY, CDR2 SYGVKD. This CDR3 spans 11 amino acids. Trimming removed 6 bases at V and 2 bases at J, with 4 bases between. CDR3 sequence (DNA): TGTGCCATCAGCTCAAACTATGGCTACACCTTC. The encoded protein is CAISSNYGYTF.

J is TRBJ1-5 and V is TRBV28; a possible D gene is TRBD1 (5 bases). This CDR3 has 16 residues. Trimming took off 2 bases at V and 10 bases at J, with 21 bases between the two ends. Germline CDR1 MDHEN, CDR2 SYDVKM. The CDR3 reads CASSLKGPHNGDPQHF. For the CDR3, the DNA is TGTGCCAGCAGTTTAAAGGGACCCCACAACGGGGACCCCCAGCATTTT.

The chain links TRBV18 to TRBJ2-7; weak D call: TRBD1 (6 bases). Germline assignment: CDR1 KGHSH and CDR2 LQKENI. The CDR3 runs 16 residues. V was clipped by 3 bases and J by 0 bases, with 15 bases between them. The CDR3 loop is CASSPGSTGYSYEQYF. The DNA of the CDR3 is TGTGCCAGCTCACCTGGTTCCACAGGGTACTCCTACGAGCAGTACTTC. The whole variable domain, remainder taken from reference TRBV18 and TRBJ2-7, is NAGVMQNPRHLVRRRGQEARLRCSPMKGHSHVYWYRQLPEEGLKFMVYLQKENIIDESGMPKERFSAEFPKEGPSILRIQQVVRGDSAAYFCASSPGSTGYSYEQYFGPGTRLTVT.

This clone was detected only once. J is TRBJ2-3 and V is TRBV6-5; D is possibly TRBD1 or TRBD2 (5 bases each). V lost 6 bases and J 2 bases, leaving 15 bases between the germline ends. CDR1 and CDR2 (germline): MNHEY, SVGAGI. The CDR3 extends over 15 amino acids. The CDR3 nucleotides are TGTGCCAGCAGCCCAGGGTGGGGGACCACAGATACGCAGTATTTT. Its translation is CASSPGWGTTDTQYF.

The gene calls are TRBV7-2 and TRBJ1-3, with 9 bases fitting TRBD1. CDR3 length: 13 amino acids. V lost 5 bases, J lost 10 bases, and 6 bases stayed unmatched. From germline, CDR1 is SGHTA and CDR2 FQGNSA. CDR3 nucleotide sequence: TGTGCCAGCAGCCCCGGACAGGGGTTGACCATATATTTT. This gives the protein CASSPGQGLTIYF.

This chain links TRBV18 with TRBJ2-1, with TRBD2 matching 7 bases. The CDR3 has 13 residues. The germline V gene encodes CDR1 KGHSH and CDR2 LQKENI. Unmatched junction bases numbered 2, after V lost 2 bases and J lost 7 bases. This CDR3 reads CASSPGAGNEQFF. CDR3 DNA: TGTGCCAGCTCACCAGGAGCGGGGAATGAGCAGTTCTTC. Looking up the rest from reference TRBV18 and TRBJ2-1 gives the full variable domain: NAGVMQNPRHLVRRRGQEARLRCSPMKGHSHVYWYRQLPEEGLKFMVYLQKENIIDESGMPKERFSAEFPKEGPSILRIQQVVRGDSAAYFCASSPGAGNEQFFGPGTRLTVL.

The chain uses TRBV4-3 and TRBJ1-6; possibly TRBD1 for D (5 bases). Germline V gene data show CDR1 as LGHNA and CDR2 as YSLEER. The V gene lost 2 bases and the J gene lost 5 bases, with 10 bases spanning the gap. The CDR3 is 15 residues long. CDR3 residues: CASSQMTANNSPLHF. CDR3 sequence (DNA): TGCGCCAGCAGCCAAATGACAGCGAATAATTCACCCCTCCACTTT.

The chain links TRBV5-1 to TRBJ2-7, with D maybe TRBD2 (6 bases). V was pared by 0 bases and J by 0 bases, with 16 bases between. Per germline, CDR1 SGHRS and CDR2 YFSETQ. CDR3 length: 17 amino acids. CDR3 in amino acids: CASSLAYAGYNSYEQYF. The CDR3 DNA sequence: TGCGCCAGCAGCTTGGCCTACGCGGGATATAACTCCTACGAGCAGTACTTC.

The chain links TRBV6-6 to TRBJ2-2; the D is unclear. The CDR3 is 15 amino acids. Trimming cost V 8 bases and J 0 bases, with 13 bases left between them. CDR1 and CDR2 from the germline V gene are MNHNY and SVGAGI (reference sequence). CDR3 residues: CASGETPSNTGELFF. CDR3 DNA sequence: TGTGCCAGCGGAGAGACTCCCTCGAACACCGGGGAGCTGTTTTTT.

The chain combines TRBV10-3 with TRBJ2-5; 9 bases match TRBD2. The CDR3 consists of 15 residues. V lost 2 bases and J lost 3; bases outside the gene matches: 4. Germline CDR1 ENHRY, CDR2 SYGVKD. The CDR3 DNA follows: TGTGCCATCAGTGAGGGCTCTAGCGGGAAAGAGACCCAGTACTTC. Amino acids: CAISEGSSGKETQYF.

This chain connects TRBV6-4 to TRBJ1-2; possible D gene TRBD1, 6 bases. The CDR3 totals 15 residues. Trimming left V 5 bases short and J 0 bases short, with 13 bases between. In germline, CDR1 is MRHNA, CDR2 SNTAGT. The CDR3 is CASSPQGQTNYGYTF. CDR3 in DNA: TGTGCCAGCAGTCCGCAAGGACAGACTAACTATGGCTACACCTTC.

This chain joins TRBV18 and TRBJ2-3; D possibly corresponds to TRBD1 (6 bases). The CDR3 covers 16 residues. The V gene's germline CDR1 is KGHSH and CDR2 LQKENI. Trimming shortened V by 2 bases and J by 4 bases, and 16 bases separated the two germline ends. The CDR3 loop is CASSPYVQGSADTQYF. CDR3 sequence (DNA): TGTGCCAGCTCACCATATGTCCAGGGGAGTGCAGATACGCAGTATTTT.

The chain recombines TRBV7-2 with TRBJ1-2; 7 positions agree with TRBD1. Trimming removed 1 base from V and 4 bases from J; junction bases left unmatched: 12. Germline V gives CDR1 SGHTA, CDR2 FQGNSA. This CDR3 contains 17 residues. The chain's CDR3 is CASSLVKGRQGGYGYTF. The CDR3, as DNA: TGTGCCAGCAGCTTAGTAAAGGGCAGACAGGGCGGCTATGGCTACACCTTC.

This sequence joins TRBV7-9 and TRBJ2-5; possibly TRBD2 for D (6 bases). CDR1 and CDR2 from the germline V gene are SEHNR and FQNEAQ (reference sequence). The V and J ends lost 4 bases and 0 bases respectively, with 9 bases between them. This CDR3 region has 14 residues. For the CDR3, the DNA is TGTGCCAGCAGCTCCGGGGACTACCAAGAGACCCAGTACTTC. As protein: CASSSGDYQETQYF. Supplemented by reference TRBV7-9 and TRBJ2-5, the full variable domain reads DTGVSQNPRHKITKRGQNVTFRCDPISEHNRLYWYRQTLGQGPEFLTYFQNEAQLEKSRLLSDRFSAERPKGSFSTLEIQRTEQGDSAMYLCASSSGDYQETQYFGPGTRLLVL.

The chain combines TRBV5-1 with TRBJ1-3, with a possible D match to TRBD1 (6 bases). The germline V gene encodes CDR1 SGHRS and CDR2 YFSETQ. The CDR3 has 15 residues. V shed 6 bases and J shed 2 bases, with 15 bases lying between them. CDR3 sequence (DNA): TGCGCCAGCACTCAAGAAGGGGGGGCTGGAAACACCATATATTTT. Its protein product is CASTQEGGAGNTIYF.

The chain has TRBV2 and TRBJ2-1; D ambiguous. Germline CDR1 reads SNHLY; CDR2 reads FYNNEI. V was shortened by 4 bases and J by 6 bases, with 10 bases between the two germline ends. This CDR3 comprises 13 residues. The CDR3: CASSVGSINEQFF. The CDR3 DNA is TGTGCCAGCAGTGTTGGCAGTATCAATGAGCAGTTCTTC.

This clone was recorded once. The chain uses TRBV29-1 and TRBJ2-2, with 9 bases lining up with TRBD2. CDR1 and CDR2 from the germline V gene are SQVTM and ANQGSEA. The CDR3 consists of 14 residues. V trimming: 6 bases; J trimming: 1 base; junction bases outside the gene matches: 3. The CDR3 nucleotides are TGCAGCGTCTCTAGCGGGGTGAACACCGGGGAGCTGTTTTTT. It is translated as CSVSSGVNTGELFF.

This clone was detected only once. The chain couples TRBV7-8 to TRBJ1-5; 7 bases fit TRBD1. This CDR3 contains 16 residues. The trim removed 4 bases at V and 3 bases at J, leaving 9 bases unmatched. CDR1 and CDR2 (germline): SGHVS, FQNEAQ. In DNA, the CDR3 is TGTGCCAGCAGCTCGCGGACAGGCGCAAACAATCAGCCCCAGCATTTT. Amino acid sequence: CASSSRTGANNQPQHF. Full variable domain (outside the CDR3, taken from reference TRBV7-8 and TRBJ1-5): GAGVSQSPRYKVAKRGQDVALRCDPISGHVSLFWYQQALGQGPEFLTYFQNEAQLDKSGLPSDRFFAERPEGSVSTLKIQRTQQEDSAVYLCASSSRTGANNQPQHFGDGTRLSIL.